These T cell receptor beta chains were read from a single sample in a study of blood T cell repertoires in COVID-19. Generated by immunoSEQ multiplex PCR, the TCRdb table keeps only in-frame clones and is missing some. The table lists some 180,000 clones, about 90% of them singletons. Specimen: peripheral blood. All receptors derive from a man aged 55 to 69 with active or convalescent COVID-19. CDR3s leave out the opening cysteine and the closing phenylalanine or tryptophan.

v_call cdr3_aa
TRBV2 ASSAGRGDQPQH
TRBV19 ASSIWGGGYTEAF
TRBV11-3 ASSSGTKNIQY
TRBV5-1 ASSRTGIRTGELF
TRBV5-4 ASSRKTSFETQY
TRBV6-6 ASSYPRDRGNYGYT
TRBV19 ASSGQGATGELF
TRBV21-1 ASSSRTSGEENTGELF
TRBV30 AWSLGTSGNQETQY
TRBV4-1 ASSLHGGLSYEQY
TRBV15 ATTAKAGRMTDTQY
TRBV25-1 ASSVAQSRGEAF
TRBV19 ASSIVRGQGGNTEAF
TRBV11-2 ASSLSTLLLDYGYT
TRBV11-1 ASSLSAGGHTGELF
TRBV6-4 ASSVLAGAPNEQF
TRBV6-1 ASSDAPGTGAWNGYT
TRBV6-5 ASRGGGLDSPLH